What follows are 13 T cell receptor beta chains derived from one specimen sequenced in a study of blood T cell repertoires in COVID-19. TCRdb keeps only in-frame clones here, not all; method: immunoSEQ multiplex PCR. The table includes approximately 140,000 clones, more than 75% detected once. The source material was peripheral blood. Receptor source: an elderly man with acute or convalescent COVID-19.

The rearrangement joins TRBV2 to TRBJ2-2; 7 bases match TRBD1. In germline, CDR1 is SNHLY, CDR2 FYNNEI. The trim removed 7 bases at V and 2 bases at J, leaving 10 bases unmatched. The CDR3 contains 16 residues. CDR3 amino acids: CASKPPGQLNTGELFF. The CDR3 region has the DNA TGTGCCAGCAAACCCCCGGGACAGCTAAACACCGGGGAGCTGTTTTTT.

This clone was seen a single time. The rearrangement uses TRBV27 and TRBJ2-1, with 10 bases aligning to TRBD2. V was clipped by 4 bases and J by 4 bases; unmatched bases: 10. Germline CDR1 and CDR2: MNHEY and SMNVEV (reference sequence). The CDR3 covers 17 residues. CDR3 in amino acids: CASSSTRSGGTYNEQFF. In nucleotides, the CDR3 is TGTGCCAGCAGTTCGACCCGTAGCGGGGGGACATACAATGAGCAGTTCTTC.

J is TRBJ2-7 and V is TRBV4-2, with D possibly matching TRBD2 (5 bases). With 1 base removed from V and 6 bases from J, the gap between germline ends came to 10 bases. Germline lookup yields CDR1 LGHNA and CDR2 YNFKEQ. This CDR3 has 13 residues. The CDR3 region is CASSQVSAGEQYF. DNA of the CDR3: TGTGCCAGCAGCCAAGTCAGTGCGGGCGAGCAGTACTTC.

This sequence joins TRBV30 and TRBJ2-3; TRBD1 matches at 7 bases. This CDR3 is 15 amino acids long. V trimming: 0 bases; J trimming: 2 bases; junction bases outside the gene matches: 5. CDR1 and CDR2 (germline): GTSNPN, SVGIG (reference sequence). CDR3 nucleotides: TGTGCCTGGAGTGTACAGGGGCGACCCACAGATACGCAGTATTTT. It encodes CAWSVQGRPTDTQYF.

The DNA of the CDR3 is TGTGCCAGCAGCTTAGGCGGCAGAAACTATGGCTACACCTTC. Protein: CASSLGGRNYGYTF. The genes are TRBV11-2 and TRBJ1-2, with D uncertain. The CDR3 loop spans 14 amino acids. CDR1 and CDR2 from the germline V gene are SGHAT and FQNNGV. V was pared by 1 base and J by 2 bases, with 8 bases between. Based on the CDR3 plus reference TRBV11-2 and TRBJ1-2, the full variable domain is EAGVAQSPRYKIIEKRQSVAFWCNPISGHATLYWYQQILGQGPKLLIQFQNNGVVDDSQLPKDRFSAERLKGVDSTLKIQPAKLEDSAVYLCASSLGGRNYGYTFGSGTRLTVV.

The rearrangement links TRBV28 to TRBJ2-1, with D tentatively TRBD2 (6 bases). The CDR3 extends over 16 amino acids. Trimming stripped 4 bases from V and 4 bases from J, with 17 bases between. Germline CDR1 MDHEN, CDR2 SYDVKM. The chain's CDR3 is CASSSLSSDVYNEQFF. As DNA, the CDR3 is TGTGCCAGCAGTTCATTATCTAGCGATGTATACAATGAGCAGTTCTTC. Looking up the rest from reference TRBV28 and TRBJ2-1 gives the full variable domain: DVKVTQSSRYLVKRTGEKVFLECVQDMDHENMFWYRQDPGLGLRLIYFSYDVKMKEKGDIPEGYSVSREKKERFSLILESASTNQTSMYLCASSSLSSDVYNEQFFGPGTRLTVL.

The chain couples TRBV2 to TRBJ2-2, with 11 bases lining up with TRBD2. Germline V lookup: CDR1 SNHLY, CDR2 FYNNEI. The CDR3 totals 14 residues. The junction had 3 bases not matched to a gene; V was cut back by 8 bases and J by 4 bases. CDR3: CASGGLAVTGELFF. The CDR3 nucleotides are TGTGCCAGCGGGGGACTAGCGGTCACCGGGGAGCTGTTTTTT.

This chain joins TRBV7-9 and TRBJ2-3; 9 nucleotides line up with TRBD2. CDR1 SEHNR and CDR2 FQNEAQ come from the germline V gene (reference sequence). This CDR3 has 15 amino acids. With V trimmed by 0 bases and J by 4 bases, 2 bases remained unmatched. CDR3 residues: CASSLASGSADTQYF. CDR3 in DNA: TGTGCCAGCAGCTTAGCTAGCGGGAGCGCAGATACGCAGTATTTT.

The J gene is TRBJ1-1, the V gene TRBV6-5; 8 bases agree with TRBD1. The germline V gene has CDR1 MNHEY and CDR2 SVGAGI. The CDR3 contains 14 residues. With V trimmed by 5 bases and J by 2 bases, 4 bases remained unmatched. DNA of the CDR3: TGTGCCAGCAGTCGACAGGGGATAAACACTGAAGCTTTCTTT. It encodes CASSRQGINTEAFF.

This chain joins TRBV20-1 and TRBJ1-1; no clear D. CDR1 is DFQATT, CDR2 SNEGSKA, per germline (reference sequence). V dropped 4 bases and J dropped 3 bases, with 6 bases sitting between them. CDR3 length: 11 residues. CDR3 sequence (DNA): TGCAGTGCTATTGCAGACACTGAAGCTTTCTTT. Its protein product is CSAIADTEAFF.

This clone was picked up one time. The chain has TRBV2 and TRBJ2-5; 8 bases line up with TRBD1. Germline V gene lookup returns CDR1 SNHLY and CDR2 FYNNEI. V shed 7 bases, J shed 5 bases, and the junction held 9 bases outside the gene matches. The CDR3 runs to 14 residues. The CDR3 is CASKMDRVVETQYF. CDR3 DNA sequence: TGTGCCAGCAAGATGGACAGGGTAGTGGAGACCCAGTACTTC.

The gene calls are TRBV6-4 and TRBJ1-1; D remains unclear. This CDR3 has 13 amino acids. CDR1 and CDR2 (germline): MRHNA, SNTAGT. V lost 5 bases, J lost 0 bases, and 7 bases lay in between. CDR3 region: CASSPSVNTEAFF. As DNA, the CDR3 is TGTGCCAGCAGTCCCTCAGTGAACACTGAAGCTTTCTTT.

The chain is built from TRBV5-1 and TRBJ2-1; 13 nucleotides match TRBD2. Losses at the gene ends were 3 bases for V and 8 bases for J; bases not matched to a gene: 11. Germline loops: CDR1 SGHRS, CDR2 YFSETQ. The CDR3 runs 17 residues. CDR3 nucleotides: TGCGCCAGCAGCTACGAGGAAACTAGCGGGAGGGCCCATGAGCAGTTCTTC. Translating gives CASSYEETSGRAHEQFF.